This T cell receptor (beta chain) was observed in a study of T cell responses to AZD1222 COVID-19 vaccine. Study-wide findings and caveats: Spike-specific TCR breadth rose after two AZD1222 doses, and depth rose as well. Clonal diversity may have been underestimated in mostly white British donors.

There are 13 residues in the CDR3. The V and J ends lost 10 bases and 0 bases respectively, with 11 bases between them. Method: immunoSEQ multiplex PCR; TCRdb's copy keeps in-frame clones and lacks some. This table has some 94,000 clones, around 90% appearing once. About this clone itself: Its specificity is unknown.

The source is an adult in good health. Sequencing used peripheral blood, obtained on day 0 of AZD1222 vaccination. The chain has TRBV5-3 and TRBJ2-4; the D is unclear. TRBV5-3 is assigned to the ORF class and has an uncertain function. CDR3 coding DNA: TGTGCCCGTAGGGCCCTAGCCAAAAACATTCAGTACTTC. Translation: CARRALAKNIQYF.